The 14 T cell receptor beta chains presented below share a single source sample, sequenced in a study of technical replicates of blood from several donors (TCRdb year 2017). Library preparation was by the immunoSEQ multiplex PCR assay. In its TCRdb copy, this immuneACCESS table keeps in-frame sequences only and misses some clones. Where compared with another copy, unresolved V genes explain less than half of these, and the others have no known cause. The table for this sample lists 75,000 to 100,000 clones; about 95% of them were counted only once. Together, the top ten hold 0.3% to 0.35% of the sample. Sample: T cells isolated from PBMCs. The receptor source for this set is a human donor in good health.

The chain employs TRBV19 and TRBJ1-5; D call uncertain. CDR3 length: 13 amino acids. Germline values: CDR1 LNHDA, CDR2 SQIVND (reference sequence). Trimming left V 4 bases short and J 6 bases short, with 10 bases between. DNA for the CDR3: TGTGCCAGTAGTAGATCCCCGGGTCAGCCCCAGCATTTT. It codes for CASSRSPGQPQHF.

This chain connects TRBV15 to TRBJ1-1, with a tentative D call TRBD1 (5 bases). V was pared by 0 bases and J by 8 bases, with 7 bases between. Germline V CDR1 and CDR2: LNHNV, YYDKDF (reference sequence). The CDR3 is 12 amino acids. CDR3 DNA: TGTGCCACCAGCAGAGACAGGGTAGAAGCTTTCTTT. Its protein is CATSRDRVEAFF.

The rearrangement joins TRBV13 to TRBJ2-3; 10 bases align to TRBD2. The germline V gene has CDR1 PRHDT and CDR2 FYEKMQ (reference sequence). The CDR3 is 18 residues long. The junction had 14 bases not matched to a gene; V was cut back by 4 bases and J by 4 bases. In nucleotides, the CDR3 is TGTGCCAGCAGCTCCGCGGTACTAGCGGGGATGAGACCAGATACGCAGTATTTT. Its translation: CASSSAVLAGMRPDTQYF.

This clone has just one count. The chain recombines TRBV9 with TRBJ2-3, with TRBD2 identical over 10 bases. Germline CDR1 reads SGDLS; CDR2 reads YYNGEE. This CDR3 has 16 amino acids. V was pared by 3 bases and J by 7 bases, with 11 bases of the junction left unmatched. CDR3 in amino acids: CASSAAPSGSSYTQYF. The CDR3 region has the DNA TGTGCCAGCAGCGCTGCCCCTAGCGGGAGTTCGTATACGCAGTATTTT.

The chain recombines TRBV7-9 with TRBJ2-1; weak D call: TRBD2 (5 bases). Per the germline V gene, CDR1 is SEHNR and CDR2 is FQNEAQ (reference sequence). V gave up 1 base and J gave up 10 bases, with 11 bases separating them. The CDR3 is 13 amino acids. The CDR3 region has the DNA TGTGCCAGCAGCTTAGGAGGGTGGAACGAGCAGTTCTTC. Translating it yields CASSLGGWNEQFF.

The chain has TRBV7-9 and TRBJ1-4; D is undetermined. The germline V gene has CDR1 SEHNR and CDR2 FQNEAQ (reference sequence). Trimming removed 1 base at V and 0 bases at J, with 6 bases between. The CDR3 extends over 15 amino acids. The CDR3 spells CASSLVVPTNEKLFF. The DNA of the CDR3 is TGTGCCAGCAGCTTAGTCGTCCCAACTAATGAAAAACTGTTTTTT.

The chain combines TRBV28 with TRBJ2-2; TRBD1 is a possible D gene (6 bases). V lost 5 bases to trimming and J lost 4 bases, with 11 bases between them. The CDR3 has 14 amino acids. Per the germline V gene, CDR1 is MDHEN and CDR2 is SYDVKM. The CDR3 is CASSPQGSTGELFF. The DNA of the CDR3 is TGTGCCAGCAGTCCCCAGGGGTCCACCGGGGAGCTGTTTTTT.

The rearrangement uses TRBV10-3 and TRBJ1-2; the D is unclear. The CDR3 sequence is 13 residues long. V lost 0 bases, J lost 4 bases, and 6 bases lay in between. CDR1 is ENHRY and CDR2 is SYGVKD in the germline V gene. The CDR3 region has the DNA TGTGCCATCAGTGAGTCGGCCACCTATGGCTACACCTTC. This codes for CAISESATYGYTF.

The rearrangement uses TRBV27 and TRBJ2-3; D is possibly TRBD2 (6 bases). Germline assignment: CDR1 MNHEY and CDR2 SMNVEV (reference sequence). Trimming shortened V by 7 bases and J by 0 bases, and 14 bases separated the two germline ends. This CDR3 is built from 15 residues. CDR3 DNA sequence: TGTGCCAGCACCTCCATCGGGGGTAGCACAGATACGCAGTATTTT. Protein: CASTSIGGSTDTQYF.

This chain uses TRBV6-5 with TRBJ2-7, with a tentative D call TRBD1 (6 bases). Germline-derived CDR1 and CDR2 are MNHEY and SVGAGI. With 6 bases removed from V and 3 bases from J, the gap between germline ends came to 15 bases. The CDR3 runs to 14 residues. CDR3 nucleotides: TGTGCCAGCAGCCGGGACAAGGGAGTCTACGAGCAGTACTTC. It specifies CASSRDKGVYEQYF.

The J gene is TRBJ2-1, the V gene TRBV9, with 10 nucleotides matching TRBD1. Germline assignment: CDR1 SGDLS and CDR2 YYNGEE. Losses at the gene ends were 4 bases for V and 8 bases for J; bases not matched to a gene: 15. The CDR3 loop spans 17 amino acids. The CDR3 DNA reads as TGTGCCAGCAGCCCAGGGGGACAGGGGAGAACTGACTATGAGCAGTTCTTC. It is translated as CASSPGGQGRTDYEQFF.

The chain joins TRBV10-1 to TRBJ1-2; no definite D call. Germline lookup yields CDR1 WNHNN and CDR2 SYGVQD (reference sequence). The CDR3 is 15 amino acids. Trimming cost V 0 bases and J 8 bases, with 16 bases left between them. CDR3 DNA: TGCGCCAGCAGTGAGTCGCGGGGAGTCCCTGGGGGCTACACCTTC. Its translation is CASSESRGVPGGYTF.

The rearrangement joins TRBV7-3 to TRBJ2-1; 8 nucleotides match TRBD2. Germline V gene data show CDR1 as SGHTA and CDR2 as FQGTGA. The CDR3 loop spans 15 amino acids. With V trimmed by 2 bases and J by 4 bases, 4 bases remained unmatched. The CDR3 here is CASSLQAGGYNEQFF. In nucleotides, the CDR3 is TGTGCCAGCAGCTTACAGGCGGGAGGTTACAATGAGCAGTTCTTC.

The V and J genes are TRBV7-3 and TRBJ2-1; TRBD2 agrees at 9 bases. This CDR3 is built from 15 residues. Unmatched junction bases numbered 3, after V lost 2 bases and J lost 4 bases. Germline CDR1 and CDR2: SGHTA and FQGTGA. CDR3 nucleotides: TGTGCCAGCAGCTTAGGACTAGCGAAGTACAATGAGCAGTTCTTC. Residues: CASSLGLAKYNEQFF.